These 21 T cell receptor beta chains share one sample of origin, sequenced in a study of metastatic and nonmetastatic thyroid tumors. TCRdb redid the clone calls on the PCR reads using MiXCR. The data hold some 84,000 clones, with approximately 9% observed a single time. No treatment of any kind had been given to any patient before thyroid surgery. Sample: blood. The receptors derive from a female donor with papillary thyroid cancer or a benign thyroid nodule (not recorded which). Some clones in this sample may be carry-over from other donors' samples.

The sample holds many counts of this clone. V and J are TRBV7-3 and TRBJ2-3; no definite D call. V was trimmed by 1 base and J by 6 bases, leaving 5 bases between them. The CDR3 is made up of 12 amino acids. Germline values: CDR1 SGHTA, CDR2 FQGTGA. In nucleotides, the CDR3 is TGTGCCAGCAGCTTAAGTGGGGATACGCAGTATTTT. Translation: CASSLSGDTQYF.

The table lists this clone with many counts. The chain recombines TRBV5-5 with TRBJ1-1; D ambiguous. V shed 1 base and J shed 0 bases, with 10 bases lying between them. Per germline, CDR1 SGHKS and CDR2 YYEKEE (reference sequence). The CDR3 extends over 15 amino acids. This chain's CDR3 is CASSLTSTVNTEAFF. Written as DNA, the CDR3 is TGTGCCAGCAGCTTGACGAGTACAGTGAACACTGAAGCTTTCTTT.

This clone was seen repeatedly, ten times or more. The chain employs TRBV3-1 and TRBJ2-7; 7 bases are a match to TRBD2. CDR1 and CDR2 from the germline V gene are LGHDT and YNNKEL (reference sequence). The CDR3 has 14 amino acids. Trimming removed 7 bases from V and 2 bases from J; junction bases left unmatched: 8. CDR3 residues: CASNQAGRPYEQYF. CDR3 coding DNA: TGTGCCAGCAATCAAGCGGGGCGACCCTACGAGCAGTACTTC.

There are many counts of this clone. CDR3 loop: CASSDAGTAAKNIQYF. The CDR3 DNA reads as TGTGCCAGCAGCGACGCAGGTACTGCGGCCAAAAACATTCAGTACTTC. This chain uses TRBV6-2 or TRBV6-3 with TRBJ2-4; D ambiguous. Germline V gene lookup returns CDR1 MNHEY and CDR2 SVGEGT. The V and J ends lost 6 bases and 1 base respectively, with 16 bases between them. The CDR3 has 16 amino acids.

This clone was seen many times. V gene TRBV7-7 combines with J gene TRBJ2-7; TRBD2 agrees at 7 bases. Germline CDR1 SSHAT, CDR2 FNYEAQ (reference sequence). J was trimmed by 3 bases and V by 2 bases; bases with no gene match: 7. The CDR3 runs 15 residues. The CDR3: CASSLKSGDYYEQYF. The CDR3 nucleotides read TGTGCCAGCAGCTTAAAGTCTGGGGACTACTACGAGCAGTACTTC.

This clone was picked up many times. The rearrangement links TRBV9 to TRBJ1-2, with 10 bases that match TRBD1. The trim removed 3 bases at V and 0 bases at J, leaving 8 bases unmatched. CDR1 and CDR2 from the germline V gene are SGDLS and YYNGEE. This CDR3 region has 17 residues. The CDR3 DNA reads as TGTGCCAGCAGCGCGAACGCCGGGACAGGGGCTAACTATGGCTACACCTTC. Residues: CASSANAGTGANYGYTF.

Many counts were recorded for this clone. The chain joins TRBV19 to TRBJ2-7, with a tentative D call TRBD1 (5 bases). Germline V gives CDR1 LNHDA, CDR2 SQIVND (reference sequence). The CDR3 contains 13 residues. Trimming left V 3 bases short and J 4 bases short, with 10 bases between. The CDR3 bases are TGTGCCAGTAGTATTGACAGATATTACGAGCAGTACTTC. Translated: CASSIDRYYEQYF.

The sample holds many counts of this clone. V and J are TRBV28 and TRBJ1-3; unclear D gene. Trimming cost V 6 bases and J 1 base, with 13 bases left between them. Germline values: CDR1 MDHEN, CDR2 SYDVKM. This CDR3 comprises 15 residues. The CDR3 DNA sequence: TGTGCCAGCAGATACAATTGGGGTTCTGGAAACACCATATATTTT. Amino acid sequence: CASRYNWGSGNTIYF. The full variable domain, rest sourced from reference TRBV28 and TRBJ1-3, is DVKVTQSSRYLVKRTGEKVFLECVQDMDHENMFWYRQDPGLGLRLIYFSYDVKMKEKGDIPEGYSVSREKKERFSLILESASTNQTSMYLCASRYNWGSGNTIYFGEGSWLTVV.

This clone was picked up many times. The chain is built from TRBV10-3 and TRBJ2-7; 9 bases match TRBD1. In germline, CDR1 is ENHRY, CDR2 SYGVKD. The CDR3 is made up of 13 amino acids. V lost 6 bases and J lost 4; bases outside the gene matches: 4. CDR3 amino acids: CAIRETGGYEQYF. CDR3 nucleotides: TGTGCCATCAGGGAGACAGGGGGGTACGAGCAGTACTTC.

Of note for this clone: A much larger clone lies one base from this, so it may be a read error. Other DNA sequences within the sample encode an identical CDR3. The V and J genes are TRBV18 and TRBJ2-1, with D perhaps TRBD1 (5 bases). CDR3 length: 14 amino acids. Germline CDR1 reads KGHSH; CDR2 reads LQKENI. The CDR3 reads CASSLGLGHNEQFF. The CDR3 bases are TGTGCCAGCTCATTAGGGTTGGGGCACAACGAGCAGTTCTTC. Full variable domain (remainder filled in from reference TRBV18 and TRBJ2-1): NAGVMQNPRHLVRRRGQEARLRCSPMKGHSHVYWYRQLPEEGLKFMVYLQKENIIDESGMPKERFSAEFPKEGPSILRIQQVVRGDSAAYFCASSLGLGHNEQFFGPGTRLTVL.

The table lists this clone with many counts. The rearrangement links TRBV5-6 to TRBJ1-5; D unresolved. Trimming cost V 3 bases and J 2 bases, with 9 bases left between them. Looked up from germline, CDR1 is SGHDT and CDR2 is YYEEEE. The CDR3 consists of 14 residues. DNA of the CDR3: TGTGCCAGCAGCTCGACTGGGGGCAATCAGCCCCAGCATTTT. This sequence encodes CASSSTGGNQPQHF.

This clone was seen ten or more times. The chain couples TRBV6-4 to TRBJ1-2; D remains ambiguous. This CDR3 comprises 12 residues. V was shortened by 2 bases and J by 8 bases, with 9 bases between the two germline ends. Germline CDR1 reads MRHNA; CDR2 reads SNTAGT. For the CDR3, the DNA is TGTGCCAGCAGTGACGGCAGGAGCGGCTACACCTTC. This gives the protein CASSDGRSGYTF.

This clone was seen many times. The chain combines TRBV19 with TRBJ1-5; possible D gene TRBD1, 5 bases. Per germline, CDR1 LNHDA and CDR2 SQIVND (reference sequence). The V end was cut by 3 bases, the J end by 2 bases, with 14 bases between. CDR3 length: 16 residues. The CDR3 DNA sequence: TGTGCCAGTAGTATGATGGGCAGGGTCGGCAATCAGCCCCAGCATTTT. Protein: CASSMMGRVGNQPQHF.

This clone was observed many times. The rearrangement joins TRBV5-1 to TRBJ2-7; a weak D match, TRBD1 (6 bases). Between the trimmed V and J ends, which lost 1 base and 2 bases, there was a span of 10 bases. From germline, CDR1 is SGHRS and CDR2 YFSETQ. There are 14 residues in the CDR3. The CDR3 region has the DNA TGCGCCAGCAGCTTGCCTGGGGGCACCTACGAGCAGTACTTC. It yields the protein CASSLPGGTYEQYF.

This clone has a count of ten or more. V gene TRBV19 combines with J gene TRBJ2-1; D may be TRBD1 (5 bases). Per germline, CDR1 LNHDA and CDR2 SQIVND (reference sequence). With 8 bases removed from V and 7 bases from J, the gap between germline ends came to 18 bases. The CDR3 length is 14 residues. For the CDR3, the DNA is TGTGCCAGTCGGCCAGGGTCGCACACGAATGAGCAGTTCTTC. Its translation is CASRPGSHTNEQFF.

The sample holds many counts of this clone. The gene calls are TRBV9 and TRBJ1-1; 7 bases are shared with TRBD1. V trimming: 3 bases; J trimming: 1 base; junction bases outside the gene matches: 6. This CDR3 has 15 residues. Germline V gene lookup returns CDR1 SGDLS and CDR2 YYNGEE. CDR3 loop: CASSGLTGANTEAFF. The CDR3 DNA reads as TGTGCCAGCAGCGGACTTACAGGGGCGAACACTGAAGCTTTCTTT.

About this clone itself: A much larger clone is a single base away; this may be a read error. V usage is TRBV3-1 and J usage is TRBJ2-3; possibly TRBD2 for D (5 bases). The CDR3 has 13 amino acids. Germline V gives CDR1 LGHDT, CDR2 YNNKEL (reference sequence). The CDR3 spells CSSSPPGIDTQYF. The CDR3 DNA follows: TGTTCCAGCAGCCCCCCGGGGATAGATACGCAGTATTTT.

There are many counts of this clone. This CDR3 is CASSVGGQGNNEQFF. The DNA of the CDR3 is TGTGCCAGCAGCGTAGGAGGACAGGGGAACAATGAGCAGTTCTTC. The genes are TRBV9 and TRBJ2-1, with 9 positions matching TRBD1. CDR3 length: 15 amino acids. V lost 0 bases, J lost 5 bases, and 3 bases stayed unmatched. Per germline, CDR1 SGDLS and CDR2 YYNGEE. The whole variable domain, remainder taken from reference TRBV9 and TRBJ2-1, is DSGVTQTPKHLITATGQRVTLRCSPRSGDLSVYWYQQSLDQGLQFLIQYYNGEERAKGNILERFSAQQFPDLHSELNLSSLELGDSALYFCASSVGGQGNNEQFFGPGTRLTVL.

In its sample, this clone was seen many times. The chain combines TRBV12-5 with TRBJ2-2; 9 bases map to TRBD1. The V gene end was trimmed by 5 bases and the J gene end by 2 bases; junction bases not matched to a gene: 9. CDR1 and CDR2 from the germline V gene are LGHNT and FRNRAP. The CDR3 runs 17 residues. In DNA, the CDR3 is TGTGCTAGTGGTATGAATTTGGGACAGGGAAACACCGGGGAGCTGTTTTTT. It codes for CASGMNLGQGNTGELFF.

In nucleotides, the CDR3 is TGCGCCAGCAGTGAGTCGAGTCTGGACAGGGGGTTCCACGAGACCCAGTACTTC. Translated: CASSESSLDRGFHETQYF. The J gene is TRBJ2-5, the V gene TRBV10-1, with 10 bases fitting TRBD1. With V trimmed by 0 bases and J by 5 bases, 12 bases remained unmatched. Germline assignment: CDR1 WNHNN and CDR2 SYGVQD (reference sequence). This CDR3 has 18 amino acids.

In its sample, this clone was seen many times. The chain uses TRBV7-9 and TRBJ1-2, with a weak D call TRBD1 (5 bases). CDR1 SEHNR and CDR2 FQNEAQ come from the germline V gene (reference sequence). The CDR3 runs 13 residues. Between the trimmed V and J ends, which lost 3 bases and 6 bases, there was a span of 11 bases. The DNA for the CDR3 is TGTGCCAGCAGCTTCGGGGACCGAGATGGCTACACCTTC. Translating it yields CASSFGDRDGYTF. Using reference TRBV7-9 and TRBJ1-2 for the parts outside the CDR3, the full variable domain is DTGVSQNPRHKITKRGQNVTFRCDPISEHNRLYWYRQTLGQGPEFLTYFQNEAQLEKSRLLSDRFSAERPKGSFSTLEIQRTEQGDSAMYLCASSFGDRDGYTFGSGTRLTVV.